A selection of T cell receptor beta chains follows, all from one sample in a study of blood T cell repertoires in COVID-19. TCRdb's table, derived via immunoSEQ multiplex PCR, lists solely in-frame clones and lacks some. Of around 110,000 clones listed, 60% to 85% are singletons. Material: peripheral blood. The source of these receptors is a man aged 65 to 85 with acute or convalescent COVID-19. Each CDR3 is given without its conserved first and last residue. Fields, in order: V gene, J gene, D gene, CDR3 protein. A D gene is named only where the DNA matches it firmly.

V gene: TRBV9
J gene: TRBJ1-2
D gene: NA
CDR3 protein: ASSVAVQFYGYT

V gene: TRBV18
J gene: TRBJ2-1
D gene: TRBD1
CDR3 protein: ALSKVQGREQF

V gene: TRBV19
J gene: TRBJ2-2
D gene: NA
CDR3 protein: ASSISAGAGELF

V gene: TRBV5-1
J gene: TRBJ2-7
D gene: TRBD1
CDR3 protein: ASSFEGAYEQY

V gene: TRBV3-1/TRBV3-2
J gene: TRBJ2-7
D gene: TRBD1
CDR3 protein: ASSQVEGAGKFD

V gene: TRBV6-1
J gene: TRBJ1-5
D gene: TRBD1
CDR3 protein: ASSESPGGYQPQH

V gene: TRBV6-2/TRBV6-3
J gene: TRBJ2-5
D gene: NA
CDR3 protein: ASSYMAGAETQY

V gene: TRBV7-2
J gene: TRBJ1-1
D gene: NA
CDR3 protein: ASSPREGWGTEAF

V gene: TRBV5-1
J gene: TRBJ2-4
D gene: TRBD2
CDR3 protein: ASSPRGTSENIQY

V gene: TRBV11-2
J gene: TRBJ2-1
D gene: NA
CDR3 protein: ASSLATYNEQF

V gene: TRBV3-1/TRBV3-2
J gene: TRBJ1-2
D gene: TRBD1
CDR3 protein: ASSPGQYNYGYT

V gene: TRBV5-8
J gene: TRBJ1-3
D gene: NA
CDR3 protein: ALESGNTIY

V gene: TRBV3-1/TRBV3-2
J gene: TRBJ2-1
D gene: TRBD1
CDR3 protein: ASSQEDRGKPL

V gene: TRBV5-4
J gene: TRBJ2-5
D gene: TRBD1
CDR3 protein: ASSLETGGLETQY

V gene: TRBV27
J gene: TRBJ1-1
D gene: TRBD1
CDR3 protein: ASSSPGGLEAF

V gene: TRBV24-1
J gene: TRBJ2-1
D gene: TRBD2
CDR3 protein: ATRGGSGGDEQF